A selection of T cell receptor beta chains follows, all from one sample in a study of CD8 T cells in Susac syndrome. From the immunoSEQ multiplex PCR reads, TCRdb called clonotypes with MiXCR, one entry per CDR3 protein. In the table there are about 140,000 distinct CDR3 sequences, roughly 94% of which are singletons. Sequencing was carried out using CD8+ T cells from PBMCs. The receptors originated from a human donor with Susac syndrome. The CDR3 runs from the conserved cysteine through the conserved F or W. Fields, in order: J gene, clone size, CDR3 length, D gene, V gene, CDR3 DNA, CDR3 protein. D genes are given only for firm matches. Clone size appears in some rows only: once, few, many, or a class for an expanded clone.

>TRBJ2-1|NA|12|NA|TRBV9
TGTGCCAGCAGCGCCAACGGGGTAGAGCAGTTCTTC
CASSANGVEQFF
>TRBJ2-2|NA|15|NA|TRBV29-1
TGCAGCGTTGTTTACGGAGGCACCAACACCGGGGAGCTGTTTTTT
CSVVYGGTNTGELFF
>TRBJ2-1|NA|11|NA|TRBV13
TGTGCCAGCAGCTCTTACAATGAGCAGTTCTTC
CASSSYNEQFF
>TRBJ1-1|once|12|NA|TRBV29-1
TGCAGCGCAGATACAGGGATCACTGAAGCTTTCTTT
CSADTGITEAFF
>TRBJ1-1|NA|12|NA|TRBV4-2
TGTGCCAGCAGGGGGGGTAGTACTGAAGCTTTCTTT
CASRGGSTEAFF
>TRBJ2-1|NA|16|NA|TRBV28
TGTGCCAGCAGTTTTCATAGCGTAGGTTCCTACAATGAGCAGTTCTTC
CASSFHSVGSYNEQFF
>TRBJ2-7|NA|15|TRBD1|TRBV6-5
TGTGCCAGCAGTTACTCGGACAGGGCCTCCTACGAGCAGTACTTC
CASSYSDRASYEQYF
>TRBJ1-5|NA|13|TRBD1|TRBV27
TGTGCCAGCAGTACAGGGGGTGATCAGCCCCAGCATTTT
CASSTGGDQPQHF
>TRBJ1-5|NA|15|TRBD1|TRBV7-9
TGTGCCAGCAGCGGGACAGAAAATAGCAATCAGCCCCAGCATTTT
CASSGTENSNQPQHF
>TRBJ2-3|NA|15|NA|TRBV12-3/TRBV12-4
TGTGCCAGCAGTATTCCGCAAAACGGAGCAGATACGCAGTATTTT
CASSIPQNGADTQYF
>TRBJ2-5|NA|15|NA|TRBV30
TGTGCCTGGAGTGAACGGAGGGGGAACCAAGAGACCCAGTACTTC
CAWSERRGNQETQYF
>TRBJ2-1|NA|15|TRBD2|TRBV20-1
TGCAGTGCTAGAGATCGAGGACTAGGAAACAATGAGCAGTTCTTC
CSARDRGLGNNEQFF
>TRBJ2-7|NA|13|NA|TRBV30
TGTGCCTGGAGTCTGGGACCCTACTACGAGCAGTACTTC
CAWSLGPYYEQYF
>TRBJ2-1|NA|19|TRBD2|TRBV5-1
TGCGCCAGCAGCCAAGGGACTAGCGGGAGATATAATTCCTACAATGAGCAGTTCTTC
CASSQGTSGRYNSYNEQFF
>TRBJ2-1|NA|17|TRBD2|TRBV3-1
TGTGCCAGCAGCCAAGGGACTAGCGGGAGGAGGGGCAATGAGCAGTTCTTC
CASSQGTSGRRGNEQFF
>TRBJ2-3|NA|17|NA|TRBV29-1
TGCAGCGTTGAAGAGTGGCAGTATCGGGATAGCACGGATACGCAGTATTTT
CSVEEWQYRDSTDTQYF
>TRBJ2-7|NA|16|TRBD1|TRBV24-1
TGTGCCACCAGTGATTTAGGCGGGACAGGGTCTTACGAGCAGTACTTC
CATSDLGGTGSYEQYF